This is a list of T cell receptor beta chains from one sample in a study of T cell repertoires in cytomegalovirus infection. TCRdb recomputed calls from the reads with MiXCR, one row per CDR3 protein. The repertoire holds around 300,000 distinct CDR3 sequences, with roughly a fifth as singletons. No antigens are known for them. The sample was cultured PBMCs, taken from culture after CMV antigen stimulation. The source of these receptors is a human donor in good health (CMV status not recorded). Some clones in this sample may be carry-over from other donors' samples. The CDR3 runs from the conserved cysteine through the conserved F or W. Each record gives: CDR3 protein, CDR3 DNA, D gene, V gene, J gene, clone size. A D gene is named only where the DNA matches it firmly. Expanded clones are given a class, and other clones once, few, many or no size at all.

CDR3aa: CASSSPGTSWGYGYTF
CDR3nt: TGTGCCAGCAGTTCTCCCGGGACCTCCTGGGGCTATGGCTACACCTTC
d_gene: NA
v_gene: TRBV28
j_gene: TRBJ1-2
abundance: few

CDR3aa: CASSLPQGPEAFF
CDR3nt: TGTGCCAGCAGCTTACCTCAGGGTCCTGAAGCTTTCTTT
d_gene: NA
v_gene: TRBV7-2
j_gene: TRBJ1-1
abundance: many

CDR3aa: CASSLPSEQFF
CDR3nt: TGTGCCAGCAGTTTACCCAGTGAGCAGTTCTTC
d_gene: NA
v_gene: TRBV28
j_gene: TRBJ2-1
abundance: few

CDR3aa: CASRTGGTGGLFF
CDR3nt: TGTGCCAGCAGAACGGGAGGTACCGGGGGGCTGTTTTTT
d_gene: TRBD2
v_gene: TRBV11-3
j_gene: TRBJ2-2
abundance: NA

CDR3aa: CSAKGQGTLYNYGYTF
CDR3nt: TGCAGTGCGAAAGGACAGGGAACCCTTTATAACTATGGCTACACCTTC
d_gene: TRBD1
v_gene: TRBV20-1
j_gene: TRBJ1-2
abundance: NA

CDR3aa: CATRGFNEQFF
CDR3nt: TGTGCCACCCGGGGCTTCAATGAGCAGTTCTTC
d_gene: NA
v_gene: TRBV6-1
j_gene: TRBJ2-1
abundance: NA

CDR3aa: CASSWGGPNYGYTF
CDR3nt: TGTGCCAGCAGTTGGGGGGGGCCTAACTATGGCTACACCTTC
d_gene: NA
v_gene: TRBV28
j_gene: TRBJ1-2
abundance: NA

CDR3aa: CASSRGTSGGPSYNEQFF
CDR3nt: TGTGCCAGCAGCCGAGGGACTAGCGGGGGACCCTCCTACAATGAGCAGTTCTTC
d_gene: TRBD2
v_gene: TRBV7-2
j_gene: TRBJ2-1
abundance: many

CDR3aa: CASSFPGKYEQFF
CDR3nt: TGTGCCAGCAGTTTCCCCGGAAAGTATGAGCAGTTCTTC
d_gene: NA
v_gene: TRBV28
j_gene: TRBJ2-1
abundance: many

CDR3aa: CSATDLAGSVDNEQFF
CDR3nt: TGCAGTGCTACTGATCTAGCGGGATCGGTTGACAATGAGCAGTTCTTC
d_gene: TRBD2
v_gene: TRBV20-1
j_gene: TRBJ2-1
abundance: NA

CDR3aa: CASSVEGSSAGYTF
CDR3nt: TGTGCCAGCAGCGTAGAGGGCAGTTCGGCTGGCTACACCTTC
d_gene: NA
v_gene: TRBV9
j_gene: TRBJ1-2
abundance: NA

CDR3aa: CAISESLGVGETQYF
CDR3nt: TGTGCCATCAGTGAGTCGCTTGGCGTTGGGGAGACCCAGTACTTC
d_gene: NA
v_gene: TRBV10-3
j_gene: TRBJ2-5
abundance: many

CDR3aa: CASSLQGQGTEAFF
CDR3nt: TGTGCCAGCAGTCTACAGGGGCAAGGCACTGAAGCTTTCTTT
d_gene: TRBD1
v_gene: TRBV12-3/TRBV12-4
j_gene: TRBJ1-1
abundance: many

CDR3aa: CASSEQTSGRRLFYEQYF
CDR3nt: TGCGCCAGCAGCGAACAGACTAGCGGGAGGCGTCTTTTCTACGAGCAGTACTTC
d_gene: TRBD2
v_gene: TRBV4-3
j_gene: TRBJ2-7
abundance: NA

CDR3aa: CASSYSQQSEAFF
CDR3nt: TGTGCCAGCAGTTACTCGCAACAGTCTGAAGCTTTCTTT
d_gene: NA
v_gene: TRBV6-5
j_gene: TRBJ1-1
abundance: few

CDR3aa: CASSLSLLASDNEQFF
CDR3nt: TGTGCCAGCAGTTTAAGTCTCCTAGCGTCCGACAATGAGCAGTTCTTC
d_gene: NA
v_gene: TRBV28
j_gene: TRBJ2-1
abundance: NA

CDR3aa: CASSKLGGINEQFF
CDR3nt: TGTGCCAGCAGCAAGCTAGGAGGGATCAATGAGCAGTTCTTC
d_gene: NA
v_gene: TRBV11-2
j_gene: TRBJ2-1
abundance: many

CDR3aa: CASRDVVGIGTQYF
CDR3nt: TGTGCCAGCAGAGACGTGGTGGGAATTGGGACCCAGTACTTC
d_gene: NA
v_gene: TRBV2
j_gene: TRBJ2-5
abundance: NA

CDR3aa: CASGTYTDTQYF
CDR3nt: TGTGCCAGCGGGACCTACACAGATACGCAGTATTTT
d_gene: NA
v_gene: TRBV6-2/TRBV6-3
j_gene: TRBJ2-3
abundance: few

CDR3aa: CASSLVDSRAGELFF
CDR3nt: TGTGCCAGCTCTTTGGTGGACTCCCGCGCCGGGGAGCTGTTTTTT
d_gene: NA
v_gene: TRBV6-2/TRBV6-3
j_gene: TRBJ2-2
abundance: NA

CDR3aa: CSAGLAGGNIGEQFF
CDR3nt: TGCAGTGCGGGACTAGCGGGAGGGAACATCGGTGAGCAGTTCTTC
d_gene: TRBD2
v_gene: TRBV20-1
j_gene: TRBJ2-1
abundance: NA

CDR3aa: CATSRAGTANTEAFF
CDR3nt: TGTGCCACCAGCAGAGCCGGGACAGCGAACACTGAAGCTTTCTTT
d_gene: TRBD1
v_gene: TRBV15
j_gene: TRBJ1-1
abundance: once

CDR3aa: CASSLGRAAEAFF
CDR3nt: TGTGCCAGCAGTCTGGGGAGGGCCGCTGAAGCTTTCTTT
d_gene: NA
v_gene: TRBV27
j_gene: TRBJ1-1
abundance: few

CDR3aa: CASSFSGGQAYEQYF
CDR3nt: TGTGCCAGCAGTTTTTCGGGAGGGCAAGCCTACGAGCAGTACTTC
d_gene: TRBD2
v_gene: TRBV28
j_gene: TRBJ2-7
abundance: NA

CDR3aa: CASSPGLAPGELFF
CDR3nt: TGTGCCAGCAGCCCGGGACTAGCCCCCGGGGAGCTGTTTTTT
d_gene: TRBD2
v_gene: TRBV7-6
j_gene: TRBJ2-2
abundance: NA

CDR3aa: CASSFGKNYGYTF
CDR3nt: TGTGCCAGCAGTTTTGGTAAAAACTATGGCTACACCTTC
d_gene: NA
v_gene: TRBV12-3/TRBV12-4
j_gene: TRBJ1-2
abundance: NA

CDR3aa: CSAPRLAETYNEQFF
CDR3nt: TGCAGTGCTCCCCGGCTAGCGGAGACCTACAATGAGCAGTTCTTC
d_gene: TRBD2
v_gene: TRBV20-1
j_gene: TRBJ2-1
abundance: few

CDR3aa: CASSAPRAMGANEQFF
CDR3nt: TGTGCCAGCAGCGCCCCCCGAGCTATGGGGGCCAATGAGCAGTTCTTC
d_gene: NA
v_gene: TRBV5-4
j_gene: TRBJ2-1
abundance: few

CDR3aa: CASSFQGARETQYF
CDR3nt: TGTGCCAGCAGTTTCCAGGGGGCGCGGGAGACCCAGTACTTC
d_gene: TRBD1
v_gene: TRBV27
j_gene: TRBJ2-5
abundance: NA

CDR3aa: CASSLGDRADYEQYF
CDR3nt: TGTGCCAGCAGCTTAGGGGACAGGGCCGACTACGAGCAGTACTTC
d_gene: TRBD1
v_gene: TRBV7-9
j_gene: TRBJ2-7
abundance: NA

CDR3aa: CASSLGLGYGYTF
CDR3nt: TGTGCCAGCTCCCTAGGGCTTGGCTATGGCTACACCTTC
d_gene: NA
v_gene: TRBV12-3/TRBV12-4
j_gene: TRBJ1-2
abundance: many

CDR3aa: CASSPGGPQPQHF
CDR3nt: TGTGCCAGCAGCCCGGGGGGGCCTCAGCCCCAGCATTTT
d_gene: NA
v_gene: TRBV7-8
j_gene: TRBJ1-5
abundance: many

CDR3aa: CASTPLAGVRGDTQYF
CDR3nt: TGTGCCAGCACCCCACTAGCGGGAGTTAGAGGAGATACGCAGTATTTT
d_gene: TRBD2
v_gene: TRBV6-2/TRBV6-3
j_gene: TRBJ2-3
abundance: NA

CDR3aa: CASSEAASNYYGYTF
CDR3nt: TGTGCCAGCAGTGAAGCCGCCAGTAACTACTATGGCTACACCTTC
d_gene: NA
v_gene: TRBV6-1
j_gene: TRBJ1-2
abundance: NA

CDR3aa: CASTVFQGQGAEKLFF
CDR3nt: TGTGCCAGCACCGTCTTCCAGGGGCAGGGAGCTGAAAAACTGTTTTTT
d_gene: NA
v_gene: TRBV7-8
j_gene: TRBJ1-4
abundance: many

CDR3aa: CASSFSGLVNEQFF
CDR3nt: TGTGCCAGCAGTTTTTCGGGACTAGTCAATGAGCAGTTCTTC
d_gene: TRBD2
v_gene: TRBV27
j_gene: TRBJ2-1
abundance: few

CDR3aa: CASSTHRDSGYTF
CDR3nt: TGTGCCAGCAGCACCCACCGGGACTCTGGCTACACCTTC
d_gene: NA
v_gene: TRBV7-3
j_gene: TRBJ1-2
abundance: NA

CDR3aa: CATQAGATDTQYF
CDR3nt: TGTGCCACCCAAGCGGGGGCCACAGATACGCAGTATTTT
d_gene: TRBD2
v_gene: TRBV6-1
j_gene: TRBJ2-3
abundance: few

CDR3aa: CASRDGDTDTQYF
CDR3nt: TGTGCCAGCCGGGACGGCGACACAGATACGCAGTATTTT
d_gene: NA
v_gene: TRBV11-2
j_gene: TRBJ2-3
abundance: NA

CDR3aa: CASNLLGGERNEQFF
CDR3nt: TGTGCCAGCAATCTCCTCGGGGGTGAGCGCAATGAGCAGTTCTTC
d_gene: NA
v_gene: TRBV6-2/TRBV6-3
j_gene: TRBJ2-1
abundance: NA

CDR3aa: CASSFGQGYGYTF
CDR3nt: TGTGCCAGCAGCTTCGGACAGGGTTATGGCTACACCTTC
d_gene: TRBD1
v_gene: TRBV5-6
j_gene: TRBJ1-2
abundance: many